The 11 T cell receptor beta chains listed next were all sequenced from one sample in a study of neurological immune-mediated disorders. One entry per CDR3 protein results from TCRdb running MiXCR on the 5' RACE reads. The sample records tens of thousands of distinct CDR3 sequences, roughly 5% being singletons. Source material: PBMCs. Every receptor here comes from a young man with multiple sclerosis.

This clonotype was counted many times. V gene TRBV5-1 combines with J gene TRBJ2-7; 7 nucleotides align to TRBD2. V shed 5 bases, J shed 3 bases, and the junction held 8 bases outside the gene matches. Germline-derived CDR1 and CDR2 are SGHRS and YFSETQ. This CDR3 comprises 14 residues. CDR3: CASSTGGVYYEQYF. As DNA, the CDR3 is TGCGCCAGCAGTACGGGAGGCGTTTACTACGAGCAGTACTTC.

This clonotype was counted many times. The chain joins TRBV29-1 to TRBJ2-7, with 7 bases matching TRBD1. J lost 5 bases, V lost 4 bases, and 2 bases had no gene match. The CDR3 spans 11 residues. From germline, CDR1 is SQVTM and CDR2 ANQGSEA. The CDR3 here is CSVAGQDEQYF. CDR3 nucleotides: TGCAGCGTTGCCGGACAGGACGAGCAGTACTTC.

Turning to this clonotype: This may be a read error: a much more frequent sequence differs by one nucleotide. This chain links TRBV5-1 with TRBJ2-1; D call uncertain. This CDR3 is 15 amino acids long. V was cut by 2 bases and J by 1 base, with 10 bases left in between. Germline assignment: CDR1 SGHRS and CDR2 YFSETQ. The CDR3 bases are TGCGCCAGCAGCTTTTCACAGAGATCCTACAATGAGCAGTTCTTC. Encoded protein: CASSFSQRSYNEQFF.

This clonotype was recorded at least ten times. This chain links TRBV5-1 with TRBJ1-1; no clear D gene. Germline CDR1 is SGHRS and CDR2 is YFSETQ. The CDR3 has 14 amino acids. Trimming took off 3 bases at V and 0 bases at J, with 9 bases between the two ends. The CDR3 region has the DNA TGCGCCAGCAGCTCTCCGCGACTGAACACTGAAGCTTTCTTT. As protein: CASSSPRLNTEAFF.

At least ten counts were recorded for this clonotype. The chain recombines TRBV7-9 with TRBJ1-2; 8 nucleotides line up with TRBD1. Trimming cost V 6 bases and J 7 bases; bases outside gene matches: 13. The CDR3 is 15 amino acids. In germline, CDR1 is SEHNR, CDR2 FQNEAQ (reference sequence). This CDR3 reads CASSLSGGAGRGYTF. CDR3 nucleotide sequence: TGTGCCAGCAGTCTTTCAGGGGGCGCGGGACGTGGCTACACCTTC.

This clonotype appeared many times. V is TRBV10-3 and J is TRBJ2-7, with TRBD1 matching 8 bases. The CDR3 extends over 14 amino acids. Germline lookup yields CDR1 ENHRY and CDR2 SYGVKD. V shed 6 bases and J 5 bases; nucleotides not matched to a gene: 9. The CDR3 nucleotides are TGTGCCATCAGCGTCCTCCAGGGGGCCGACGAGCAGTACTTC. Protein sequence: CAISVLQGADEQYF.

Worth noting for this clonotype: At one boundary the junction diverges from the germline segment, which might be a read error. The chain has TRBV5-6 and TRBJ1-5; D remains ambiguous. The CDR3 has 15 amino acids. Germline loops: CDR1 SGHDT, CDR2 YYEEEE. In DNA, the CDR3 is TGTGCCAGCAGCTTTATCGGCACGAGCAATCAGCCCCAGAATTTT. This sequence encodes CASSFIGTSNQPQNF. Full variable domain (remainder filled in from reference TRBV5-6 and TRBJ1-5): DAGVTQSPTHLIKTRGQQVTLRCSPKSGHDTVSWYQQALGQGPQFIFQYYEEEERQRGNFPDRFSGHQFPNYSSELNVNALLLGDSALYLCASSFIGTSNQPQNFGDGTRLSIL.

This clonotype was detected many times. V is TRBV7-9 and J is TRBJ1-4; a possible D gene is TRBD1 (6 bases). Trimming stripped 1 base from V and 8 bases from J, with 14 bases between. CDR3 length: 15 residues. Germline V gives CDR1 SEHNR, CDR2 FQNEAQ (reference sequence). The CDR3: CASSLGDNPYEKLFF. In DNA form, the CDR3 reads TGTGCCAGCAGCTTAGGGGACAACCCCTACGAAAAACTGTTTTTT.

This clonotype was counted a few times. The chain recombines TRBV20-1 with TRBJ2-3; 11 bases are shared with TRBD2. Germline CDR1 and CDR2: DFQATT and SNEGSKA (reference sequence). Trimming took 7 bases from V and 5 from J; bases not matched to a gene: 8. The CDR3 length is 14 residues. The CDR3 is CSVSGLADRDTQYF. CDR3 DNA sequence: TGCAGTGTCTCGGGACTAGCGGATAGAGATACGCAGTATTTT.

Ten or more counts support this clonotype. This chain uses TRBV5-1 with TRBJ1-4; no firm D call. This CDR3 contains 15 residues. Germline CDR1 is SGHRS and CDR2 is YFSETQ. Trimming took off 4 bases at V and 5 bases at J, with 15 bases between the two ends. The CDR3 protein is CASSEARASNEKLFF. Written as DNA, the CDR3 is TGCGCCAGCAGCGAGGCCCGGGCAAGCAATGAAAAACTGTTTTTT.

This clonotype was picked up many times. The chain couples TRBV20-1 to TRBJ2-3, with D tentatively TRBD1 or TRBD2 (5 bases each). This CDR3 is 13 amino acids long. Trimming took off 6 bases at V and 4 bases at J, with 14 bases between the two ends. The germline gives CDR1 DFQATT, CDR2 SNEGSKA (reference sequence). CDR3: CSARGWVADTQYF. Here the CDR3 DNA reads TGCAGTGCCCGGGGCTGGGTCGCAGATACGCAGTATTTT.